This record looks at one T cell receptor (beta chain) sequence and its context. The clone's antigen remains unknown. No base quality information exists; no much larger clone differs at one position. This entry comes from a study of tumor-infiltrating lymphocytes in glioblastoma multiforme (dated by TCRdb to about 2017). Notes on the research overall: Whether intratumoral genomic heterogeneity fosters TIL diversity was tested through joint investigation of somatic mutations, TIL diversity and immune response activity. Summary of the overall study and its limitations: The authors noted that sorting T cells into functional subsets, which was not done in this study, would be a future improvement. Generalizability is limited because the TCR and somatic mutation analysis included only one glioblastoma patient. Because T cells carry unequal numbers of TCR transcripts, RNA-based TCR sequencing may distort clone frequencies.

V is reduced by 0 bases and J by 1 base, leaving a spacing of 6 bases between them. The CDR3 numbers 14 residues from cysteine through phenylalanine. This entry keeps only the CDR3 DNA: 42 bases, framed from base 1. In the germline V gene, CDR1 corresponds to MNHEY and CDR2 to SVGEGT. The AllPrep DNA/RNA mini kit was used to purify genomic DNA and total RNA at the same time from each of the roughly ten tumor samples. All RNA had OD 260/280 ratios above 1.9 and RNA integrity numbers above 6.5. TCRB libraries were built from RNA via three nested multiplex PCR rounds using a modified ARM-PCR protocol with multiple V-beta primers and a C-beta primer. ProtoScript II Reverse Transcriptase and a C-beta primer were used to synthesize TCRB-specific cDNA from roughly 0.5 ug total RNA. No unique molecular identifiers were described for the TCRB libraries. The third PCR added barcodes and adapters over approximately 25 cycles with Deep VentR (exo-) polymerase, followed by gel purification of 250-500 bp bands. TCRB libraries were sequenced on an Illumina HiSeq 2500 with 250 bp paired-end reads. In the paper's pipeline: Reads were cleaned with Trimmomatic, merged with FLASH, assigned V, D and J segments with MiGEC, and analyzed with VDJtools. Repertoire diversity was quantified with the Shannon-Wiener diversity index calculated using VDJtools. In-frame beta chains were kept once TCRdb had trimmed the public reads at Q25 with fastp and called clones with MiXCR. Records with the same CDR3 protein are collapsed into one entry carrying the most frequent genes and DNA. The authors' filters were not applied to this entry. The sample table records around 15,000 distinct CDR3 sequences; roughly 74% of these occur just once. In total, the top ten clones hold just under 50% of the sample.

The receptor's source is a male donor with glioblastoma. This chain is built from TRBV6-2 or TRBV6-3 and TRBJ2-5, with an unclear D gene assignment. The sample comprised brain tumor tissue. For the CDR3, the sequence is CASSYSRSQETQYF. The DNA reads as follows: TGTGCCAGCAGTTACTCCCGCAGCCAAGAGACCCAGTACTTC.